The rows below give T cell receptor beta chains drawn from one sample of a study of blood T cell repertoires in COVID-19. Profiled with immunoSEQ multiplex PCR; TCRdb holds only in-frame clones, not every one. This table has around 250,000 clones, around 86% appearing once. Input material: peripheral blood. The source of these receptors is a woman over 75 with COVID-19, enrolled during active disease. Both conserved end residues are part of each CDR3. Fields, in order: V gene, clone size, CDR3 length, J gene, D gene, CDR3 DNA, CDR3 protein. The D gene is left open where the match is weak. Only part of the rows carry a size: once, few, many, or a class if the clone is expanded.

>TRBV18|.|14|TRBJ1-5|.
TGTGCCAGCTCACACGAACAGGGTAGTCAGCCCCAGCATTTT
CASSHEQGSQPQHF
>TRBV18|once|13|TRBJ1-5|.
TGTGCCAGCTCTCACAGGGATTCGGAGCCCCAGCATTTT
CASSHRDSEPQHF
>TRBV6-5|.|15|TRBJ1-2|TRBD1
TGTGCCAGCAGTCGAAATTCGGGACAGGGGTATGGCTACACCTTC
CASSRNSGQGYGYTF
>TRBV28|once|15|TRBJ1-2|TRBD1
TGTGCCAGCAGTTCCACCGGGACAGGAGTCTATGGCTACACCTTC
CASSSTGTGVYGYTF
>TRBV7-9|.|12|TRBJ1-5|.
TGTGCCAGCAGCTTACCGGGTCAGCCCCAGCATTTT
CASSLPGQPQHF
>TRBV5-4|.|12|TRBJ2-5|.
TGTGCCAGCAGCGGGTCACACGGGGCCCAGTACTTC
CASSGSHGAQYF
>TRBV30|.|16|TRBJ1-5|.
TGTGCCTGGAGTGCCGGGATAGCCCGGGGCAATCAGCCCCAGCATTTT
CAWSAGIARGNQPQHF
>TRBV5-1|.|15|TRBJ2-5|.
TGCGCCAGCAGCTTGGAGTCAGGGGTGTGGGAGACCCAGTACTTC
CASSLESGVWETQYF
>TRBV10-1|few|12|TRBJ1-1|.
TGCGCCAGCAGTGGGGGACAAAATGAAGCTTTCTTT
CASSGGQNEAFF
>TRBV27|once|15|TRBJ2-2|.
TGTGCCAGCAGGGCGACAGGCCGATTGCACGGGGAGCTGTTTTTT
CASRATGRLHGELFF
>TRBV7-2|.|15|TRBJ1-6|.
TGTGCCAGCAGCACCGGGACTGTCCTTAATTCACCCCTCCACTTT
CASSTGTVLNSPLHF
>TRBV5-6|.|15|TRBJ2-3|TRBD1
TGTGCCAGCAGCTCTGGACAGGGTAACCCAGATACGCAGTATTTT
CASSSGQGNPDTQYF
>TRBV6-5|.|13|TRBJ1-6|.
TGTGCCAGCAGTTACTCGCCGGATTCACCCCTCCACTTT
CASSYSPDSPLHF
>TRBV29-1|.|13|TRBJ1-1|.
TGCAGCGGTCAAAGGAGCTCGAACACTGAAGCTTTCTTT
CSGQRSSNTEAFF